The sequence of this T cell receptor beta chain was determined in a study of B cell selection in AIRE deficiency. CD4+CD127+ cells were sorted as the conventional CD4 T cells. Regarding the study as a whole: Shorter CDR3s marked shared Treg sequences, biased toward few non-templated insertions. About a third of healthy-shared Treg TCRbeta sequences appeared in patient Tconv cells. Tconv and Treg cells from AIRE-deficient patients resembled healthy donors in TCRBV usage, CDR3 length and diversity.

V gave up 4 bases and J gave up 2 bases; unmatched junction bases: 8. Germline CDR1 and CDR2: MGHRA and YSYEKL. This CDR3 comprises 16 residues. With regard to this clone: No antigen is known for it.

Original methodology: Pooled conventional T cells gave 95,000 to 110,000 patient and some 140,000 donor TCRbeta sequences. The assay was immunoSEQ multiplex PCR, and TCRdb's table has in-frame clones only and misses some. That table furnishes V, J and clone size, whereas the DNA furnished D and trimming. The sample lists 20,000 to 30,000 clones, 90% to 97% occurring once. The material sequenced was CD4+CD127+ conventional T cells sorted from PBMCs. The chain uses TRBV4-1 and TRBJ1-3; 7 bases match TRBD1. This receptor was taken from a human donor in good health. The CDR3 DNA reads as TGCGCCAGCAGCCCTACGGACAGGTTCCCTGGAAACACCATATATTTT. Translated: CASSPTDRFPGNTIYF.